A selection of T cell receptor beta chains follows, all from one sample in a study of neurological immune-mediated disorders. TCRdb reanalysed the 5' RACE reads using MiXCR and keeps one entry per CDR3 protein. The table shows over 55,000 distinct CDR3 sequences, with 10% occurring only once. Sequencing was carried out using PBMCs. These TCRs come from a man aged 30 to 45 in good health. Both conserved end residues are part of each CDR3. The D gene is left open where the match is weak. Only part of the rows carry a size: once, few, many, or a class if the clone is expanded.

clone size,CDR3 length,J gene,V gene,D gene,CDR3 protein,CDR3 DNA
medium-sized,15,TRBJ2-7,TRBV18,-,CASSLPGEQPYEQYF,TGTGCCAGCTCACTCCCAGGGGAACAGCCCTACGAGCAGTACTTC
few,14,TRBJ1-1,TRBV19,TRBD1,CASSILQGDTEAFF,TGTGCCAGTAGCATTCTACAGGGGGACACTGAAGCTTTCTTT
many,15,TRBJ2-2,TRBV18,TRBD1,CASSPRQGNTGELFF,TGTGCCAGCTCACCACGACAGGGGAACACCGGGGAGCTGTTTTTT
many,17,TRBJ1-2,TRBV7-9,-,CASSLLTDPDLKGGYTF,TGTGCCAGCAGCTTACTGACGGACCCGGACTTAAAGGGGGGCTACACCTTC
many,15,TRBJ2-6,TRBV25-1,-,CASSEYRVGANVLTF,TGTGCCAGCAGTGAATACAGGGTCGGGGCCAACGTCCTGACTTTC
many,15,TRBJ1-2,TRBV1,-,CTSSRRDTANYGYTF,TGCACCAGCAGCCGTAGGGACACTGCTAACTATGGCTACACCTTC
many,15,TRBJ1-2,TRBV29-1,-,CSVILQGTRNYGYTF,TGCAGCGTCATTCTACAGGGTACCCGGAACTATGGCTACACCTTC
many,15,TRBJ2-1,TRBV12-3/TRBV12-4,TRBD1,CASTKDRSSYNEQFF,TGTGCCAGCACCAAGGACAGGAGCTCCTACAATGAGCAGTTCTTC
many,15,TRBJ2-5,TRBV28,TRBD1,CASRLRDRGLETQYF,TGTGCCAGCAGACTCCGGGACAGGGGGCTAGAGACCCAGTACTTC
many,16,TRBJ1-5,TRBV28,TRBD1,CASSLWGQGDNQPQHF,TGTGCCAGCAGTTTATGGGGACAGGGAGACAATCAGCCCCAGCATTTT
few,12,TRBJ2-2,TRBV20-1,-,CSAREQSGELFF,TGCAGTGCTAGAGAGCAGTCCGGGGAGCTGTTTTTT
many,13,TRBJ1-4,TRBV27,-,CASSFGTREKLFF,TGTGCCAGCAGTTTCGGGACACGTGAAAAACTGTTTTTT
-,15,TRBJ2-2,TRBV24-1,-,CATSDLHWNTGELFF,TGTGCCACCAGTGATTTGCACTGGAACACCGGGGAGCTGTTTTTT
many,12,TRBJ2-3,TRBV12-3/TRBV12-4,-,CASSPITDTQYF,TGTGCCAGCAGTCCAATCACAGATACGCAGTATTTT
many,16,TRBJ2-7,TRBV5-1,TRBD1,CASSSTTGDRSYEQYF,TGCGCCAGCAGCTCGACTACAGGGGATCGTAGCTACGAGCAGTACTTC
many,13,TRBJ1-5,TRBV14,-,CASSQGLGQPQHF,TGTGCCAGCAGCCAAGGACTGGGTCAGCCCCAGCATTTT
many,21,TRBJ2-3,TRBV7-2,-,CASSLLPPLSRGGREADTQYF,TGTGCCAGCAGCTTACTTCCTCCATTAAGTAGGGGGGGTCGTGAGGCAGATACGCAGTATTTT
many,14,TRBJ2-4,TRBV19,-,CASMPRGLENIQYF,TGTGCCAGTATGCCTAGGGGGTTAGAAAACATTCAGTACTTC
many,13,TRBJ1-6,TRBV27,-,CASSLLYNSPLHF,TGTGCCAGCAGTTTGCTCTATAATTCACCCCTCCACTTT
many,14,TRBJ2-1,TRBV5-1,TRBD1,CASSLGQGRDEQFF,TGCGCCAGCAGCTTGGGACAGGGACGGGATGAGCAGTTCTTC
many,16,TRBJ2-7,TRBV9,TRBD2,CASSPIREAYLYEQYF,TGTGCCAGCAGCCCCATCCGGGAGGCTTACCTCTACGAGCAGTACTTC
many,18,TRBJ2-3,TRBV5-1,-,CASSLVQGGVPSTDTQYF,TGCGCCAGCAGCTTGGTGCAGGGTGGGGTTCCTAGCACAGATACGCAGTATTTT
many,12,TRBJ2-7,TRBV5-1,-,CASSLGGSEQYF,TGCGCCAGCAGCTTGGGGGGATCCGAGCAGTACTTC
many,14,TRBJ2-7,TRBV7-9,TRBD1,CASIPEGTAYEQYF,TGTGCCAGCATTCCTGAGGGGACAGCCTACGAGCAGTACTTC
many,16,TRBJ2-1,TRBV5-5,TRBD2,CASSLWLAGGGNEQFF,TGTGCCAGCAGCTTGTGGCTAGCGGGAGGTGGCAATGAGCAGTTCTTC
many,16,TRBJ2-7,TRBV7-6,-,CASSPLPTGFFGEQYF,TGTGCCAGCAGCCCGTTGCCCACAGGGTTCTTCGGCGAGCAGTACTTC
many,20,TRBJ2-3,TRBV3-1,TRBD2,CASSQDTAGETLTSTDTQYF,TGTGCCAGCAGCCAAGATACGGCGGGAGAAACTTTGACTAGCACAGATACGCAGTATTTT
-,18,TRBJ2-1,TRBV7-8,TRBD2,CASSLAFGASGRGNEQFF,TGTGCCAGCAGCTTAGCTTTTGGGGCTAGCGGGAGGGGGAACGAGCAGTTCTTC
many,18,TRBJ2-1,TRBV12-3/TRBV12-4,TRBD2,CASSTGDRWLAGEHEQFF,TGTGCCAGCAGTACGGGCGACCGGTGGCTAGCGGGAGAACATGAGCAGTTCTTC